Shown below are 28 T cell receptor beta chains from a single sample sequenced in a study of T cells in Graves' hyperthyroidism and ophthalmopathy. Amplified regions were TCR beta CDR3 sequences from RNA transcripts. The HTBI primer set served for first-round RT-PCR of the TCR CDR3. TCRdb re-called the multiplex PCR reads through MiXCR, storing one row per CDR3 protein. Seen here are fewer than 750,000 distinct CDR3 sequences, roughly 14% observed once, and the top ten hold approximately 4.2%. Sample: blood. These receptors were collected from a woman between 40 and 55 years old with Graves' ophthalmopathy.

This clonotype was detected many times. The chain is built from TRBV30 and TRBJ1-1, with 9 positions matching TRBD1. CDR3 length: 16 residues. Germline loops: CDR1 GTSNPN, CDR2 SVGIG (reference sequence). The ends lost 1 base at V and 0 bases at J; junction bases unmatched: 6. The CDR3 sequence is CAWSADRGPVNTEAFF. CDR3 bases: TGTGCCTGGAGTGCGGACAGGGGACCTGTGAACACTGAAGCTTTCTTT.

This clonotype showed up many times. The chain joins TRBV28 to TRBJ2-7; D uncertain. Trimming shortened V by 5 bases and J by 7 bases, and 12 bases separated the two germline ends. The germline gives CDR1 MDHEN, CDR2 SYDVKM. CDR3 size: 12 residues. The CDR3: CASSRLGREQYF. The CDR3 nucleotides read TGTGCCAGCAGTCGTCTAGGAAGGGAGCAGTACTTC.

This clonotype turned up a few times. CDR3 in amino acids: CAWDTTGANVLTF. In DNA form, the CDR3 reads TGTGCCTGGGATACGACTGGGGCCAACGTCCTGACTTTC. V gene TRBV30 combines with J gene TRBJ2-6; no definite D call. V lost 5 bases and J lost 2, with 7 bases in between. CDR3 length: 13 amino acids. Germline V gives CDR1 GTSNPN, CDR2 SVGIG (reference sequence).

This clonotype was detected many times. CDR3 sequence reads: CASSLDSSQRTGANVLTF. In nucleotides, the CDR3 is TGTGCCAGCAGCTTAGACTCGTCACAGAGAACTGGGGCCAACGTCCTGACTTTC. The V call is TRBV11-1, the J call TRBJ2-6; D gene uncertain. Germline CDR1 reads SGHAT; CDR2 reads FQDESV (reference sequence). The CDR3 is made up of 18 amino acids. The V end was cut by 1 base, the J end by 2 bases, with 15 bases between.

This clonotype was counted ten times or more. The chain uses TRBV30 and TRBJ2-5; 9 nucleotides align to TRBD2. Trimming at V came to 5 bases and at J to 4 bases, leaving 8 bases not matched to a gene. Germline V CDR1 and CDR2: GTSNPN, SVGIG (reference sequence). The CDR3 covers 14 residues. The CDR3 protein is CAWSPAGGVETQYF. In DNA form, the CDR3 reads TGTGCCTGGTCCCCAGCGGGAGGAGTAGAGACCCAGTACTTC. Using reference TRBV30 and TRBJ2-5 for the parts outside the CDR3, the full variable domain is SQTIHQWPATLVQPVGSPLSLECTVEGTSNPNLYWYRQAAGRGLQLLFYSVGIGQISSEVPQNLSASRPQDRQFILSSKKLLLSDSGFYLCAWSPAGGVETQYFGPGTRLLVL.

This clonotype was found many times. J is TRBJ2-4 and V is TRBV7-2, with 16 nucleotides matching TRBD2. The J segment lost 0 bases and the V segment lost 5 bases, leaving 13 bases of the junction unmatched. Per germline, CDR1 SGHTA and CDR2 FQGNSA. CDR3 length: 21 amino acids. The chain's CDR3 is CASSPFPGLAGGKGAKNIQYF. DNA of the CDR3: TGTGCCAGCAGCCCATTTCCGGGACTAGCGGGAGGGAAGGGAGCCAAAAACATTCAGTACTTC.

V is TRBV6-2 or TRBV6-3 and J is TRBJ1-1, with D unresolved. The germline V gene has CDR1 MNHEY and CDR2 SVGEGT. The CDR3 has 12 residues. V shed 6 bases and J shed 9 bases, with 14 bases lying between them. CDR3 in amino acids: CASSPAPRKAFF. CDR3 DNA sequence: TGTGCCAGCAGCCCCGCCCCGCGGAAAGCTTTCTTT.

Comments on this clonotype: The missing conserved phenylalanine or tryptophan at the end of this CDR3 makes a read error likely. The J gene is TRBJ1-1, the V gene TRBV2, with 12 bases fitting TRBD1. The CDR3 sequence is 20 residues long. V trimming: 6 bases; J trimming: 1 base; junction bases outside the gene matches: 18. Germline CDR1 is SNHLY and CDR2 is FYNNEI. The CDR3 nucleotides read TGTGCCAGCAGGAAACGGGACAGGGGGCTCCTCTACGACCCGAACACTGAAGCTTTCTCT. It translates to CASRKRDRGLLYDPNTEAFS.

The genes are TRBV27 and TRBJ1-1; D perhaps matches TRBD1 (6 bases). The CDR3 contains 15 residues. V gave up 0 bases and J gave up 4 bases, with 12 bases separating them. Germline CDR1 reads MNHEY; CDR2 reads SMNVEV (reference sequence). CDR3 sequence reads: CASSLSRGLTTEAFF. The DNA for the CDR3 is TGTGCCAGCAGTTTATCCAGGGGATTGACCACTGAAGCTTTCTTT.

The chain links TRBV6-1 to TRBJ1-5; D perhaps matches TRBD1 (6 bases). The germline CDR1 and CDR2 sequences are MNHNS and SASEGT. V lost 10 bases, J lost 9 bases, and 22 bases lay in between. The CDR3 loop spans 14 amino acids. This chain's CDR3 is CATGTSTYGRPQHF. Written as DNA, the CDR3 is TGTGCCACTGGGACATCCACCTATGGGAGGCCCCAGCATTTT.

The chain is built from TRBV4-3 and TRBJ1-5; 7 nucleotides line up with TRBD1. CDR3 size: 15 residues. CDR1 LGHNA and CDR2 YSLEER come from the germline V gene. After removal of 4 bases from V and 6 bases from J, the junction contained 9 bases not matched to a gene. The CDR3 sequence: CASSPGTAGGQPQHF. The CDR3 region has the DNA TGCGCCAGCAGCCCTGGGACAGCTGGAGGTCAGCCCCAGCATTTT.

The chain recombines TRBV12-3 or TRBV12-4 with TRBJ2-5, with D possibly being TRBD1 or TRBD2 (5 bases each). The CDR3 is made up of 13 amino acids. The germline V and J ends were trimmed by 5 bases and 5 bases, with 12 bases remaining between them. The CDR3 spells CASSESWGETQYF. CDR3 coding DNA: TGTGCCAGCAGTGAATCTTGGGGGGAGACCCAGTACTTC.

This clonotype was picked up many times. This chain links TRBV19 with TRBJ1-2, with unresolved D. Trimming removed 7 bases from V and 5 bases from J, with 17 bases in between. The CDR3 consists of 14 residues. In germline, CDR1 is LNHDA, CDR2 SQIVND (reference sequence). CDR3 nucleotide sequence: TGTGCCAGTACCGGACGCGGGGTGGCTTATGGCTACACCTTC. It codes for CASTGRGVAYGYTF.

This clonotype showed up many times. The rearrangement joins TRBV12-3 or TRBV12-4 to TRBJ1-2; 8 nucleotides align to TRBD1. The trim removed 6 bases at V and 7 bases at J, leaving 7 bases unmatched. The CDR3 is made up of 13 amino acids. CDR3 bases: TGTGCCAGCAGCTACCAGGGGGCGCTTGGCTACACCTTC. It yields the protein CASSYQGALGYTF.

This clonotype was detected ten times or more. The genes are TRBV6-1 and TRBJ2-5; weak D call: TRBD2 (5 bases). Germline lookup yields CDR1 MNHNS and CDR2 SASEGT. The CDR3 spans 13 residues. V dropped 1 base and J dropped 4 bases, with 7 bases sitting between them. For the CDR3, the DNA is TGTGCCAGCAGTGAAGAGGGAGTAGAGACCCAGTACTTC. The encoded protein is CASSEEGVETQYF.

This clonotype was seen more than once but under ten times. The chain recombines TRBV3-1 with TRBJ1-5; the match to TRBD1 covers 8 bases. This CDR3 has 16 residues. Germline assignment: CDR1 LGHDT and CDR2 YNNKEL (reference sequence). V shed 0 bases and J 6 bases; nucleotides not matched to a gene: 7. The CDR3 nucleotides read TGTGCCAGCAGCCAAGAGGGCAGGGGGCGAGGTCAGCCCCAGCATTTT. Translated: CASSQEGRGRGQPQHF. Full variable domain (rest looked up from reference TRBV3-1 and TRBJ1-5): DTAVSQTPKYLVTQMGNDKSIKCEQNLGHDTMYWYKQDSKKFLKIMFSYNNKELIINETVPNRFSPKSPDKAHLNLHINSLELGDSAVYFCASSQEGRGRGQPQHFGDGTRLSIL.

The chain has TRBV3-1 and TRBJ2-7; 8 bases align to TRBD2. Germline V gives CDR1 LGHDT, CDR2 YNNKEL (reference sequence). The trim removed 4 bases at V and 4 bases at J, leaving 6 bases unmatched. The CDR3 is 14 residues long. The CDR3 loop is CASSPPAGGYEQYF. DNA of the CDR3: TGTGCCAGCAGCCCCCCGGCGGGGGGTTACGAGCAGTACTTC.

This clonotype showed up many times. The DNA of the CDR3 is TGTGCCAGCAAAAGCGGCGGGAGGCAAGAGACCCAGTACTTC. Amino acid sequence: CASKSGGRQETQYF. The chain uses TRBV28 and TRBJ2-5; 8 bases map to TRBD2. V shed 7 bases, J shed 2 bases, and the junction held 6 bases outside the gene matches. The CDR3 consists of 14 residues. The germline V gene has CDR1 MDHEN and CDR2 SYDVKM.

This clonotype occurred many times. The chain uses TRBV20-1 and TRBJ2-7, with TRBD2 matching over 8 bases. The V gene end was trimmed by 0 bases and the J gene end by 2 bases; junction bases not matched to a gene: 6. Germline lookup yields CDR1 DFQATT and CDR2 SNEGSKA (reference sequence). This CDR3 spans 15 amino acids. CDR3 amino acids: CSARDFRAGAYEQYF. CDR3 sequence (DNA): TGCAGTGCTAGAGATTTTCGAGCGGGGGCCTACGAGCAGTACTTC.

This clonotype was detected ten times or more. The V gene is TRBV28, the J gene TRBJ1-5; 7 nucleotides agree with TRBD1. The trim removed 2 bases at V and 0 bases at J, leaving 4 bases unmatched. This CDR3 region has 16 residues. CDR1 and CDR2 from the germline V gene are MDHEN and SYDVKM. CDR3 loop: CASSLPGGNSNQPQHF. The CDR3 DNA reads TGTGCCAGCAGTTTACCAGGGGGAAATAGCAATCAGCCCCAGCATTTT. Full variable domain (rest looked up from reference TRBV28 and TRBJ1-5): DVKVTQSSRYLVKRTGEKVFLECVQDMDHENMFWYRQDPGLGLRLIYFSYDVKMKEKGDIPEGYSVSREKKERFSLILESASTNQTSMYLCASSLPGGNSNQPQHFGDGTRLSIL.

The CDR3: CAISASGSRETQYF. In DNA, the CDR3 is TGTGCCATCAGTGCTAGCGGGAGTAGGGAGACCCAGTACTTC. The V gene is TRBV10-3, the J gene TRBJ2-5; the match to TRBD2 covers 10 bases. Germline V CDR1 and CDR2: ENHRY, SYGVKD. The junction had 4 bases not matched to a gene; V was cut back by 4 bases and J by 5 bases. CDR3 length: 14 amino acids.

The chain has TRBV12-3 or TRBV12-4 and TRBJ2-4, with 9 bases lining up with TRBD1. Losses at the gene ends were 5 bases for V and 9 bases for J; bases not matched to a gene: 14. The CDR3 totals 16 residues. As DNA, the CDR3 is TGTGCCAGCAGTACGGGGACAGGGTTGGGAGACCCCATTCAGTACTTC. Translated, it gives CASSTGTGLGDPIQYF.

The sample holds a few counts of this clonotype. One junction end disagrees with the germline gene, perhaps due to a read error. The genes are TRBV6-2 or TRBV6-3 and TRBJ1-5; weak D call: TRBD1 (5 bases). The CDR3 consists of 18 residues. The germline CDR1 and CDR2 sequences are MNHEY and SVGEGT. CDR3 residues: CASIYSGFAGRNRQPQHF. The DNA for the CDR3 is TGTGCCAGCATTTACTCGGGTTTTGCAGGGCGGAATAGGCAGCCCCAGCATTTT.

This clonotype was seen ten or more times. V and J are TRBV10-3 and TRBJ1-5; tentatively, D is TRBD1 (5 bases). The V and J ends lost 0 bases and 1 base respectively, with 7 bases between them. The CDR3 has 15 amino acids. Germline lookup yields CDR1 ENHRY and CDR2 SYGVKD. Here the CDR3 DNA reads TGTGCCATCAGTGAGTCGGGGGTAAGCAATCAGCCCCAGCATTTT. Amino acids: CAISESGVSNQPQHF.

The V gene is TRBV6-5, the J gene TRBJ2-7; the match to TRBD2 covers 12 bases. The ends lost 3 bases at V and 2 bases at J; junction bases unmatched: 8. CDR1 is MNHEY, CDR2 SVGAGI, per germline. The CDR3 has 17 residues. This chain's CDR3 is CASSYSRTSGIPYEQYF. The CDR3 nucleotides are TGTGCCAGCAGTTATTCCCGGACTAGCGGGATACCCTACGAGCAGTACTTC.

In this sample, this clonotype turned up many times. The V gene is TRBV7-2, the J gene TRBJ2-7; either TRBD1 or TRBD2 may fit D (6 bases each). This CDR3 is 15 amino acids long. Germline loops: CDR1 SGHTA, CDR2 FQGNSA. Trimming took 1 base from V and 5 from J, leaving 15 bases between them. The CDR3, as DNA: TGTGCCAGCAGCTTAGGGGGGGCTAGTACCCACGAGCAGTACTTC. This encodes CASSLGGASTHEQYF.

This clonotype has a count of ten or more. V usage is TRBV7-3 and J usage is TRBJ1-1, with 9 nucleotides matching TRBD1. The J segment lost 4 bases and the V segment lost 4 bases, leaving 7 bases of the junction unmatched. The germline V gene encodes CDR1 SGHTA and CDR2 FQGTGA. The CDR3 extends over 15 amino acids. As DNA, the CDR3 is TGTGCCAGCAGCTCGACAGGGGGTTTTTCCACTGAAGCTTTCTTT. It is translated as CASSSTGGFSTEAFF.

The DNA of the CDR3 is TGTGCCAGCAGCAAAAGCGGGGGACCGCCCTACGAGCAGTACTTC. Translation gives CASSKSGGPPYEQYF. This chain uses TRBV28 with TRBJ2-7, with TRBD2 identical over 8 bases. This CDR3 contains 15 residues. V gave up 6 bases and J gave up 2 bases; unmatched junction bases: 9. The germline CDR1 and CDR2 sequences are MDHEN and SYDVKM.